The TCR beta chain under discussion was sequenced for a study of blood T cell repertoires in COVID-19. Study summary: There were acute and convalescent COVID-19 samples, and they came from the United States, Italy and Spain. Sources were T cells, B-cell-depleted T cells, or PBMCs; the material itself was cDNA or gDNA.

Original handling: Reference gene primers were amplified, and this amplification served to estimate nucleated cell counts. Sequencing used immunoSEQ multiplex PCR; TCRdb keeps in-frame clones, though not all of them. V, J and clone size are those of that table, while D and trimming were read from the DNA. This table has about 150,000 clones, about nine tenths appearing once. The V and J ends lost 4 bases and 6 bases, in that order; junction bases with no gene match: 8. The CDR3 totals 15 residues. Germline V gene data show CDR1 as SGHNT and CDR2 as YYREEE (reference sequence). V is TRBV5-4 and J is TRBJ1-4, with TRBD1 matching over 8 bases. The TCR originated in a human donor in a cohort sampled during active COVID-19. The material sequenced was peripheral blood. In nucleotides, the CDR3 is TGTGCCAGCAGCAAGGGGGACAGGAGTTATGAAAAACTGTTTTTT. Protein: CASSKGDRSYEKLFF.